The 23 T cell receptor beta chains below were found in one sample sequenced in a study of T cells after yellow fever vaccination (dated by TCRdb to the late 2010s). Libraries came from 5' RACE. The listed sequencing device is Illumina NovaSeq 6000. TCRdb reprocessed the public reads (quality trimming at Q25 with fastp, clone calling with MiXCR) and kept in-frame beta chains. When rows share a CDR3 protein, they turn into one entry using the most common DNA and genes. Within this sample are a few hundred thousand distinct CDR3 sequences, with around 3.9% of them counted one time only. About 24% of the sample rests with the top ten. The treatment or condition label, read with the paper, signifies: live attenuated yellow fever vaccine strain. This specimen was PBMCs, taken 5 days after the yellow fever booster vaccination. Receptor source: a man between 18 and 35 years old who received the YFV17D yellow fever vaccine.

This clonotype was observed at least ten times. The chain employs TRBV5-1 and TRBJ2-3; weak D call: TRBD1 (5 bases). CDR3 length: 15 amino acids. V was clipped by 0 bases and J by 2 bases, with 10 bases between them. From germline, CDR1 is SGHRS and CDR2 YFSETQ. The CDR3 sequence: CASSLGQLNTDTQYF. The CDR3 DNA follows: TGCGCCAGCAGCTTGGGACAGTTAAACACAGATACGCAGTATTTT.

The V gene is TRBV7-9, the J gene TRBJ1-2; D gene unclear. This CDR3 contains 14 residues. The germline V gene encodes CDR1 SEHNR and CDR2 FQNEAQ (reference sequence). V was pared by 1 base and J by 8 bases, with 14 bases between. The CDR3 sequence is CASSLDFRPYGYTF. Written as DNA, the CDR3 is TGTGCCAGCAGCTTAGATTTCAGGCCCTACGGCTACACCTTC.

The table lists this clonotype with many counts. The chain has TRBV5-1 and TRBJ2-2, with TRBD2 matching over 13 bases. The CDR3 loop spans 17 amino acids. V was clipped by 2 bases and J by 4 bases; unmatched bases: 5. Germline CDR1 reads SGHRS; CDR2 reads YFSETQ. The CDR3 loop reads CASSFGTSGGATGELFF. CDR3 nucleotide sequence: TGCGCCAGCAGCTTTGGAACTAGCGGGGGGGCCACCGGGGAGCTGTTTTTT.

This clonotype was detected only a few times. The V gene is TRBV3-1, the J gene TRBJ2-7; no clear D. The CDR3 has 15 amino acids. V was shortened by 2 bases and J by 2 bases, with 13 bases between the two germline ends. CDR1 is LGHDT, CDR2 YNNKEL, per germline (reference sequence). Here the CDR3 reads CASSQLQDLPYEQYF. DNA for the CDR3: TGTGCCAGCAGCCAACTGCAGGATCTCCCCTACGAGCAGTACTTC.

This clonotype was detected only a few times. The chain's CDR3 is CASSLAANEQYV. CDR3 bases: TGTGCCAGCAGCCTAGCGGCAAACGAGCAGTACGTC. This sequence joins TRBV7-8 and TRBJ2-7; TRBD2 aligns across 7 bases. This CDR3 comprises 12 residues. Germline CDR1 reads SGHVS; CDR2 reads FQNEAQ.

The table lists this clonotype with many counts. The V gene is TRBV5-1, the J gene TRBJ1-1; D is unresolved. V was cut by 0 bases and J by 0 bases, with 6 bases left in between. There are 14 residues in the CDR3. Germline V gene data show CDR1 as SGHRS and CDR2 as YFSETQ. The CDR3 bases are TGCGCCAGCAGCTTGGACATTTTGAACACTGAAGCTTTCTTT. It specifies CASSLDILNTEAFF.

V gene TRBV7-9 combines with J gene TRBJ1-1; D unresolved. The germline CDR1 and CDR2 sequences are SEHNR and FQNEAQ (reference sequence). The V and J ends lost 1 base and 5 bases respectively, with 11 bases between them. The CDR3 loop spans 14 amino acids. CDR3 sequence reads: CASSLEGGVTEAFF. CDR3 nucleotide sequence: TGTGCCAGCAGCTTAGAGGGTGGCGTGACTGAAGCTTTCTTT.

The chain couples TRBV7-9 to TRBJ2-4, with 12 bases lining up with TRBD1. Germline values: CDR1 SEHNR, CDR2 FQNEAQ (reference sequence). CDR3 length: 16 residues. V was clipped by 5 bases and J by 6 bases; unmatched bases: 8. CDR3 in amino acids: CASSPGTGGLSNIQYF. For the CDR3, the DNA is TGTGCCAGCAGCCCCGGGACAGGGGGCCTTTCAAACATTCAGTACTTC. The full variable domain, with the rest looked up from reference TRBV7-9 and TRBJ2-4, is DTGVSQNPRHKITKRGQNVTFRCDPISEHNRLYWYRQTLGQGPEFLTYFQNEAQLEKSRLLSDRFSAERPKGSFSTLEIQRTEQGDSAMYLCASSPGTGGLSNIQYFGAGTRLSVL.

The chain links TRBV6-2 or TRBV6-3 to TRBJ2-2; perhaps TRBD2 as D (6 bases). Trimming removed 2 bases from V and 6 bases from J, with 10 bases in between. There are 14 residues in the CDR3. Germline CDR1 reads MNHEY; CDR2 reads SVGEGT. Here the CDR3 DNA reads TGTGCCAGCAGTTACACCACGGGAGCCGGGGAGCTGTTTTTT. Translation gives CASSYTTGAGELFF.

This clonotype appeared a few times. The V gene is TRBV14, the J gene TRBJ2-4; a weak D match, TRBD2 (5 bases). V lost 7 bases, J lost 0 bases, and 22 bases lay in between. Germline values: CDR1 SGHDN, CDR2 FVKESK. CDR3 size: 18 residues. CDR3 in DNA: TGTGCCAGCAAGTCAGCGTGGGGAGCTCCTCTAGCCAAAAACATTCAGTACTTC. Translation gives CASKSAWGAPLAKNIQYF.

The chain carries TRBV5-6 and TRBJ1-4; D possibly corresponds to TRBD1 (6 bases). The CDR3 extends over 17 amino acids. The germline gives CDR1 SGHDT, CDR2 YYEEEE. Trimming removed 4 bases at V and 3 bases at J, with 19 bases between. For the CDR3, the DNA is TGTGCCAGCAGCAGGGAGACAGGCCGGGGGGCTAATGAAAAACTGTTTTTT. The encoded protein is CASSRETGRGANEKLFF.

The chain is built from TRBV6-5 and TRBJ2-3, with D possibly being TRBD1 (5 bases). Germline V gene data show CDR1 as MNHEY and CDR2 as SVGAGI. The CDR3 covers 15 residues. The germline V and J ends were trimmed by 6 bases and 6 bases, with 19 bases remaining between them. DNA for the CDR3: TGTGCCAGCAGCCCCGGGCGGCAGGGCAAGGATACGCAGTATTTT. Protein: CASSPGRQGKDTQYF.

The sample holds many counts of this clonotype. The CDR3 coding sequence is TGCGCCAGCAGCCGCTCTCTAAGCGGGGCAGGGACCGGGGAGCTGTTTTTT. It specifies CASSRSLSGAGTGELFF. V is TRBV5-1 and J is TRBJ2-2; 7 nucleotides match TRBD2. V gave up 4 bases and J gave up 5 bases; unmatched junction bases: 14. Germline CDR1 and CDR2: SGHRS and YFSETQ. CDR3 length: 17 amino acids. Drawing the rest from reference TRBV5-1 and TRBJ2-2, the complete variable domain is KAGVTQTPRYLIKTRGQQVTLSCSPISGHRSVSWYQQTPGQGLQFLFEYFSETQRNKGNFPGRFSGRQFSNSRSEMNVSTLELGDSALYLCASSRSLSGAGTGELFFGEGSRLTVL.

This clonotype was recorded at least ten times. The chain has TRBV9 and TRBJ2-4; 9 nucleotides align to TRBD2. V lost 0 bases and J lost 8; bases outside the gene matches: 6. Germline V lookup: CDR1 SGDLS, CDR2 YYNGEE. CDR3 length: 15 amino acids. The CDR3: CASSVAGASGDIQYF. CDR3 bases: TGTGCCAGCAGCGTAGCTGGGGCTAGCGGGGACATTCAGTACTTC. Using reference TRBV9 and TRBJ2-4 for the parts outside the CDR3, the full variable domain is DSGVTQTPKHLITATGQRVTLRCSPRSGDLSVYWYQQSLDQGLQFLIQYYNGEERAKGNILERFSAQQFPDLHSELNLSSLELGDSALYFCASSVAGASGDIQYFGAGTRLSVL.

This clonotype was recorded many times. The V call is TRBV18, the J call TRBJ1-4, with D maybe TRBD1 (6 bases). Germline CDR1 and CDR2: KGHSH and LQKENI. V lost 5 bases to trimming and J lost 7 bases, with 11 bases between them. The CDR3 has 13 residues. CDR3 in DNA: TGTGCCAGCTCATTAGGACAGCTTGAAAAACTGTTTTTT. Translation gives CASSLGQLEKLFF.

This clonotype was observed at least ten times. The chain couples TRBV10-3 to TRBJ2-7, with TRBD1 matching 8 bases. Germline V gene data show CDR1 as ENHRY and CDR2 as SYGVKD. The V segment lost 2 bases and the J segment 9 bases; nucleotides outside the gene matches: 3. This CDR3 contains 12 residues. CDR3 DNA: TGTGCCATCAGTGAGCTTGGACAGGGGCAGTACGTC. Its translation: CAISELGQGQYV.

The chain couples TRBV7-2 to TRBJ2-3; the match to TRBD2 covers 9 bases. The CDR3 totals 14 residues. CDR1 is SGHTA, CDR2 FQGNSA, per germline. The J segment lost 2 bases and the V segment lost 8 bases, leaving 5 bases of the junction unmatched. The CDR3, as DNA: TGTGCCAGCCTCCAGGGACTAGCCACAGATACGCAGTATTTT. Protein sequence: CASLQGLATDTQYF.

The chain couples TRBV20-1 to TRBJ2-1; D is undetermined. The CDR3 has 12 residues. The V gene's germline CDR1 is DFQATT and CDR2 SNEGSKA (reference sequence). Deletions cut 6 bases from V and 4 bases from J, with 10 bases between. CDR3 DNA sequence: TGCAGTGCCAGACTCTGGTACAATGAGCAGTTCTTC. Amino acids: CSARLWYNEQFF.

This clonotype came up many times. V and J are TRBV5-1 and TRBJ1-1; 7 positions match TRBD1. Germline-derived CDR1 and CDR2 are SGHRS and YFSETQ. The V segment lost 4 bases and the J segment 3 bases; nucleotides outside the gene matches: 9. CDR3 length equals 15 residues. In nucleotides, the CDR3 is TGCGCCAGCAGCGATGGAACAGGGGTAGACACTGAAGCTTTCTTT. Translating it yields CASSDGTGVDTEAFF.

The chain joins TRBV5-1 to TRBJ2-5; 13 nucleotides agree with TRBD2. Germline V gives CDR1 SGHRS, CDR2 YFSETQ. The trim removed 0 bases at V and 2 bases at J, leaving 4 bases unmatched. The CDR3 is 17 amino acids. DNA of the CDR3: TGCGCCAGCAGCTTGGCGGGGACTAGCGGGGATCAAGAGACCCAGTACTTC. Translation gives CASSLAGTSGDQETQYF.

The J gene is TRBJ2-7, the V gene TRBV6-1, with TRBD2 identical over 8 bases. The CDR3 spans 14 residues. CDR1 is MNHNS, CDR2 SASEGT, per germline. V gave up 7 bases and J gave up 3 bases; unmatched junction bases: 8. Here the CDR3 DNA reads TGTGCCAGCAACCTCCGGCTAGCGGGCTACGAGCAGTACGTC. Protein sequence: CASNLRLAGYEQYV.

This clonotype was seen many times. This chain links TRBV20-1 with TRBJ1-6; TRBD1 aligns across 10 bases. CDR1 and CDR2 (germline): DFQATT, SNEGSKA (reference sequence). Unmatched junction bases numbered 7, after V lost 4 bases and J lost 7 bases. CDR3 length: 15 amino acids. The CDR3 is CSATGTGAINSPLHF. The CDR3, as DNA: TGCAGTGCTACGGGGACAGGGGCCATAAATTCACCCCTCCACTTT.

This clonotype was counted many times. V is TRBV5-5 and J is TRBJ1-5, with D perhaps matching TRBD1 (5 bases). This CDR3 is built from 15 residues. The V and J ends lost 4 bases and 2 bases respectively, with 13 bases between them. Germline assignment: CDR1 SGHKS and CDR2 YYEKEE (reference sequence). CDR3 sequence (DNA): TGTGCCAGCAGCCCCGGGACCCGCGGCAATCAGCCCCAGCATTTT. As protein: CASSPGTRGNQPQHF.